The 21 T cell receptor beta chains presented below share a single source sample, sequenced in a study of shared clonotypes between healthy human individuals. Only in-frame clones appear in the TCRdb table, and some are missing; sequencing was by immunoSEQ multiplex PCR. The top ten clones hold about an eighth of a sample with approximately 500,000 clones, about four fifths of them seen once. Sequencing was performed on PBMCs. These TCRs come from a woman between 40 and 55 years old in good health. Some clones in this sample may be carry-over from other donors' samples.

The genes are TRBV25-1 and TRBJ2-1; no definite D call. The CDR3 consists of 14 residues. The ends were cut back, 4 bases at V and 8 bases at J, with 15 bases in the middle. The V gene's germline CDR1 is MGHDK and CDR2 SYGVNS. The CDR3 here is CASSGEVLWDEQFF. The CDR3 nucleotides read TGTGCCAGCAGTGGCGAGGTCCTCTGGGATGAGCAGTTCTTC.

The chain employs TRBV2 and TRBJ2-5, with 7 bases matching TRBD1. The J segment lost 5 bases and the V segment lost 6 bases, leaving 9 bases of the junction unmatched. The CDR3 covers 14 residues. In germline, CDR1 is SNHLY, CDR2 FYNNEI. CDR3 region: CASSYGTVGETQYF. In nucleotides, the CDR3 is TGTGCCAGCAGCTATGGGACAGTCGGGGAGACCCAGTACTTC.

This chain connects TRBV9 to TRBJ2-7; weak D call: TRBD2 (5 bases). V was trimmed by 0 bases and J by 2 bases, leaving 9 bases between them. Per the germline V gene, CDR1 is SGDLS and CDR2 is YYNGEE. The CDR3 contains 14 residues. CDR3 bases: TGTGCCAGCAGCGTAGCCATCGGGACCTACGAGCAGTACTTC. Encoded protein: CASSVAIGTYEQYF.

In its sample, this clone was seen many times. The gene calls are TRBV2 and TRBJ2-3; 10 bases are a match to TRBD2. This CDR3 has 15 amino acids. Germline V gene data show CDR1 as SNHLY and CDR2 as FYNNEI. V was pared by 7 bases and J by 4 bases, with 8 bases of the junction left unmatched. Written as DNA, the CDR3 is TGTGCCAGCAATAAGCGGGAGGGCCGAGCAGATACGCAGTATTTT. Its protein product is CASNKREGRADTQYF.

V usage is TRBV5-1 and J usage is TRBJ2-5; 7 nucleotides match TRBD1. TRBJ2-7 matches the DNA end more closely, so the J call is doubtful. Per the germline V gene, CDR1 is SGHRS and CDR2 is YFSETQ. CDR3 length: 16 residues. CDR3: CASSWDSSGIYYEQYF. CDR3 nucleotide sequence: TGCGCCAGCAGCTGGGACAGCTCGGGGATATACTACGAGCAGTACTTC.

The V and J genes are TRBV5-1 and TRBJ2-1, with unresolved D. Germline V CDR1 and CDR2: SGHRS, YFSETQ. The CDR3 runs 13 residues. Trimming left V 4 bases short and J 6 bases short, with 11 bases between. The CDR3 nucleotides read TGCGCCAGCAGCCCCGGAATAGGCAATGAGCAGTTCTTC. It yields the protein CASSPGIGNEQFF.

This clone was picked up a small number of times. The J gene is TRBJ2-5, the V gene TRBV28; D is undetermined. Between the trimmed V and J ends, which lost 3 bases and 1 base, there was a span of 9 bases. The CDR3 loop spans 14 amino acids. Germline loops: CDR1 MDHEN, CDR2 SYDVKM. CDR3 loop: CASSFSGPQETQYF. In DNA form, the CDR3 reads TGTGCCAGCAGTTTTTCGGGCCCCCAAGAGACCCAGTACTTC.

This chain joins TRBV7-6 and TRBJ2-7; D gene ambiguous. V was clipped by 5 bases and J by 5 bases, with 16 bases between them. Per germline, CDR1 SGHVS and CDR2 FNYEAQ. The CDR3 sequence is 14 residues long. The CDR3 is CASSGFRAGHEQYF. CDR3 nucleotides: TGTGCCAGCAGCGGCTTCCGGGCCGGGCACGAGCAGTACTTC.

This clone was detected a few times. V is TRBV9 and J is TRBJ1-2; the D gene is possibly TRBD1 (5 bases). Germline V gene data show CDR1 as SGDLS and CDR2 as YYNGEE. The CDR3 loop spans 14 amino acids. Between the trimmed V and J ends, which lost 6 bases and 5 bases, there was a span of 17 bases. The CDR3 region is CASTLGQASYGYTF. The CDR3 DNA reads as TGTGCCAGCACCCTGGGGCAGGCTTCTTATGGCTACACCTTC.

This clone was recorded a few times. The chain carries TRBV28 and TRBJ1-5; the D gene is possibly TRBD1 (6 bases). This CDR3 is built from 14 residues. V gave up 8 bases and J gave up 2 bases, with 13 bases separating them. Germline lookup yields CDR1 MDHEN and CDR2 SYDVKM. CDR3 bases: TGTGCCAGCGGCAGGGGTTTGCGCAATCAGCCCCAGCATTTT. Protein: CASGRGLRNQPQHF.

The rearrangement links TRBV11-2 to TRBJ2-7; perhaps TRBD2 as D (6 bases). There are 14 residues in the CDR3. Germline V gene lookup returns CDR1 SGHAT and CDR2 FQNNGV. Trimming removed 1 base at V and 4 bases at J, with 11 bases between. This chain's CDR3 is CASSLGRELYEQYF. DNA for the CDR3: TGTGCCAGCAGCTTAGGACGGGAGCTTTACGAGCAGTACTTC. Full variable domain (outside the CDR3, taken from reference TRBV11-2 and TRBJ2-7): EAGVAQSPRYKIIEKRQSVAFWCNPISGHATLYWYQQILGQGPKLLIQFQNNGVVDDSQLPKDRFSAERLKGVDSTLKIQPAKLEDSAVYLCASSLGRELYEQYFGPGTRLTVT.

This clone was seen only once. V is TRBV30 and J is TRBJ2-4; no definite D call. CDR1 and CDR2 from the germline V gene are GTSNPN and SVGIG (reference sequence). The V and J ends lost 1 base and 0 bases respectively, with 13 bases between them. This CDR3 region has 16 residues. The chain's CDR3 is CAWSAPRALAKNIQYF. The CDR3 DNA is TGTGCCTGGAGTGCCCCCCGGGCCCTAGCCAAAAACATTCAGTACTTC.

For the CDR3, the DNA is TGTGCCAGTGGGGGATCCGGGACACCTACCTACGAGCAGTACTTC. Translating gives CASGGSGTPTYEQYF. This chain connects TRBV28 to TRBJ2-7; D might be TRBD1 (6 bases). V lost 9 bases to trimming and J lost 2 bases, with 20 bases between them. This CDR3 has 15 residues. Germline CDR1 reads MDHEN; CDR2 reads SYDVKM.

The rearrangement joins TRBV7-9 to TRBJ1-3; D may be TRBD1 (5 bases). Trimming took 0 bases from V and 4 from J, leaving 13 bases between them. Germline V lookup: CDR1 SEHNR, CDR2 FQNEAQ (reference sequence). This CDR3 region has 16 residues. The CDR3 region is CASSLALAGIGNTIYF. The CDR3, as DNA: TGTGCCAGCAGCTTAGCGCTGGCAGGGATCGGAAACACCATATATTTT.

In the case of this clone: A read error is likely here: a far larger clone is one base away. The chain employs TRBV4-2 and TRBJ2-7; D is unclear. The CDR3 has 13 amino acids. V was clipped by 1 base and J by 3 bases, with 7 bases between them. Germline V gene lookup returns CDR1 LGHNA and CDR2 YNFKEQ. The CDR3 DNA reads as TGTGCCAGCAGCCAAGTAGGTGGCTACGAGCAGTACTTC. Translating gives CASSQVGGYEQYF.

This rearrangement joins TRBV7-2 to TRBJ1-4; D is possibly TRBD1 (5 bases). The germline CDR1 and CDR2 sequences are SGHTA and FQGNSA. With 5 bases removed from V and 0 bases from J, the gap between germline ends came to 10 bases. The CDR3 sequence is 15 residues long. This CDR3 reads CASSRDRATNEKLFF. The CDR3 coding sequence is TGTGCCAGCAGCCGTGACAGAGCAACTAATGAAAAACTGTTTTTT.

This clone is a singleton in its sample. V is TRBV9 and J is TRBJ1-1; 8 bases line up with TRBD1. The CDR3 has 15 amino acids. Trimming removed 0 bases from V and 6 bases from J; junction bases left unmatched: 7. Per germline, CDR1 SGDLS and CDR2 YYNGEE. CDR3: CASSVVGQGASEAFF. CDR3 sequence (DNA): TGTGCCAGCAGCGTAGTAGGACAGGGTGCTTCTGAAGCTTTCTTT.

A single count supports this clone. The rearrangement uses TRBV7-9 and TRBJ1-4; 8 nucleotides agree with TRBD1. Germline V gene sequence: CDR1 SEHNR, CDR2 FQNEAQ (reference sequence). Trimming cost V 1 base and J 6 bases; bases outside gene matches: 7. This CDR3 spans 16 amino acids. CDR3 residues: CASSLGTGLRDEKLFF. CDR3 DNA sequence: TGTGCCAGCAGCTTAGGGACAGGGCTCAGGGATGAAAAACTGTTTTTT.

The chain employs TRBV6-1 and TRBJ2-5; possibly TRBD1 for D (5 bases). Trimming left V 1 base short and J 5 bases short, with 14 bases between. CDR3 length: 15 residues. Germline V gene sequence: CDR1 MNHNS, CDR2 SASEGT. This CDR3 is CASSEVMDTGETQYF. The CDR3 DNA sequence: TGTGCCAGCAGTGAAGTTATGGACACAGGCGAGACCCAGTACTTC.

The CDR3 DNA is TGTGCCAGCGCCGGGGATCCCAATAGCAATCAGCCCCAGCATTTT. Amino acid sequence: CASAGDPNSNQPQHF. This rearrangement joins TRBV2 to TRBJ1-5; D gene unclear. Germline V gene sequence: CDR1 SNHLY, CDR2 FYNNEI. The germline V and J ends were trimmed by 8 bases and 0 bases, with 14 bases remaining between them. The CDR3 totals 15 residues.

The chain joins TRBV6-5 to TRBJ1-5; D gene uncertain. CDR3 length equals 16 residues. The V and J ends lost 1 base and 1 base respectively, with 11 bases between them. CDR1 and CDR2 (germline): MNHEY, SVGAGI. The CDR3 bases are TGTGCCAGCAGTTACTATCCGGACGGGAGCAATCAGCCCCAGCATTTT. Translation: CASSYYPDGSNQPQHF.